This is a list of T cell receptor beta chains from one sample in a study of shared clonotypes between healthy human individuals. Assay used: immunoSEQ multiplex PCR; TCRdb lists only in-frame clones, some missing. The sample yields approximately 980,000 clones, 60% to 85% seen once. The material sequenced was memory CD4+ T cells sorted from blood. The receptors come from a man aged 18-30 years in good health. CDR3s leave out the opening cysteine and the closing phenylalanine or tryptophan. Fields, in order: V gene, CDR3 length, J gene, CDR3 protein.

V gene: TRBV19
CDR3 length: 15
J gene: TRBJ2-6
CDR3 protein: ASSPDRGRNGANVLT

V gene: TRBV11-1
CDR3 length: 10
J gene: TRBJ2-1
CDR3 protein: ASSLGGGEQF

V gene: TRBV6-1
CDR3 length: 13
J gene: TRBJ1-3
CDR3 protein: ASSESMGTGNTIY

V gene: TRBV6-6
CDR3 length: 12
J gene: TRBJ1-1
CDR3 protein: ASSRAAGYTEAF

V gene: TRBV11-3
CDR3 length: 13
J gene: TRBJ2-2
CDR3 protein: ASSLGLAGSGELF

V gene: TRBV5-1
CDR3 length: 12
J gene: TRBJ1-4
CDR3 protein: ASSLERGGEKLF

V gene: TRBV7-2
CDR3 length: 14
J gene: TRBJ1-5
CDR3 protein: ASSRTIGGGNQPQH

V gene: TRBV9
CDR3 length: 13
J gene: TRBJ2-1
CDR3 protein: ASSVAGTKNNEQF

V gene: TRBV7-2
CDR3 length: 11
J gene: TRBJ1-1
CDR3 protein: ASTLSVLTEAF

V gene: TRBV2
CDR3 length: 13
J gene: TRBJ2-2
CDR3 protein: ASSIAGGRTGELF

V gene: TRBV28
CDR3 length: 10
J gene: TRBJ1-6
CDR3 protein: ASSLSNSPLH

V gene: TRBV27
CDR3 length: 13
J gene: TRBJ1-5
CDR3 protein: ASSLDRSSNQPQH

V gene: TRBV11-2
CDR3 length: 12
J gene: TRBJ2-2
CDR3 protein: ASTVGQATGELF

V gene: TRBV7-9
CDR3 length: 13
J gene: TRBJ1-5
CDR3 protein: ASSLVGHPGQPQH

V gene: TRBV30
CDR3 length: 14
J gene: TRBJ2-2
CDR3 protein: AWSVQLAGGPGELF

V gene: TRBV14
CDR3 length: 14
J gene: TRBJ1-2
CDR3 protein: ASSQGAGAFAYGYT

V gene: TRBV11-2
CDR3 length: 16
J gene: TRBJ2-3
CDR3 protein: ASSLDGLAGTSTDTQY

V gene: TRBV6-6
CDR3 length: 13
J gene: TRBJ2-2
CDR3 protein: ASSYDGKVTGELF

V gene: TRBV9
CDR3 length: 10
J gene: TRBJ2-7
CDR3 protein: ASSSSVYEQY

V gene: TRBV11-2
CDR3 length: 14
J gene: TRBJ2-7
CDR3 protein: ASSLGSGASSYEQY

V gene: TRBV18
CDR3 length: 11
J gene: TRBJ2-3
CDR3 protein: ASSQEYSDTQY

V gene: TRBV10-2
CDR3 length: 14
J gene: TRBJ2-2
CDR3 protein: ASSGTGGLNTGELF

V gene: TRBV5-1
CDR3 length: 14
J gene: TRBJ1-1
CDR3 protein: ASSFSGQGANTEAF

V gene: TRBV27
CDR3 length: 12
J gene: TRBJ2-6
CDR3 protein: ASSFNSGANVLT

V gene: TRBV19
CDR3 length: 12
J gene: TRBJ2-3
CDR3 protein: ASSKARGTDTQY

V gene: TRBV27
CDR3 length: 13
J gene: TRBJ1-6
CDR3 protein: ASSSSGFSNSPLH

V gene: TRBV7-2
CDR3 length: 13
J gene: TRBJ2-7
CDR3 protein: ASSFSGSFTYEQY

V gene: TRBV9
CDR3 length: 15
J gene: TRBJ2-6
CDR3 protein: ASRAPGNLEGANVLT

V gene: TRBV6-6
CDR3 length: 11
J gene: TRBJ1-1
CDR3 protein: ASSEQENTEAF

V gene: TRBV5-1
CDR3 length: 10
J gene: TRBJ2-5
CDR3 protein: ASSGQQETQY

V gene: TRBV5-4
CDR3 length: 14
J gene: TRBJ2-6
CDR3 protein: ASSHNPRAGANVLT

V gene: TRBV6-1
CDR3 length: 10
J gene: TRBJ2-2
CDR3 protein: ASSYLTGELF

V gene: TRBV9
CDR3 length: 17
J gene: TRBJ2-2
CDR3 protein: ASSVRSTTGTGGRGELF

V gene: TRBV10-3
CDR3 length: 11
J gene: TRBJ1-2
CDR3 protein: AITGSQNYGYT

V gene: TRBV7-9
CDR3 length: 12
J gene: TRBJ1-2
CDR3 protein: ASSSPMGVEGYT

V gene: TRBV30
CDR3 length: 11
J gene: TRBJ1-2
CDR3 protein: AWSKGTRYGYT

V gene: TRBV30
CDR3 length: 10
J gene: TRBJ2-2
CDR3 protein: AWTDNTGELF

V gene: TRBV19
CDR3 length: 13
J gene: TRBJ2-7
CDR3 protein: ASSMTSGSSYEQY

V gene: TRBV5-1
CDR3 length: 14
J gene: TRBJ2-1
CDR3 protein: ASSLAPRGSGNEQF

V gene: TRBV7-2
CDR3 length: 11
J gene: TRBJ1-4
CDR3 protein: ASSLRTNEKLF

V gene: TRBV2
CDR3 length: 10
J gene: TRBJ2-1
CDR3 protein: ASSVWNDEQF

V gene: TRBV5-1
CDR3 length: 11
J gene: TRBJ1-1
CDR3 protein: ASSLSENTEAF

V gene: TRBV7-8
CDR3 length: 11
J gene: TRBJ1-4
CDR3 protein: ASSLWVGEKLF

V gene: TRBV7-9
CDR3 length: 13
J gene: TRBJ2-3
CDR3 protein: ASSRTVLLSDTQY

V gene: TRBV10-3
CDR3 length: 13
J gene: TRBJ1-3
CDR3 protein: AISEKGNSGNTIY

V gene: TRBV11-3
CDR3 length: 11
J gene: TRBJ2-5
CDR3 protein: ASSLEAAETQY

V gene: TRBV30
CDR3 length: 7
J gene: TRBJ2-1
CDR3 protein: AYGQKQF

V gene: TRBV27
CDR3 length: 14
J gene: TRBJ2-1
CDR3 protein: ASSLERGVSYNEQF

V gene: TRBV11-1
CDR3 length: 13
J gene: TRBJ2-7
CDR3 protein: ASSLDVTESYEQY